This T cell receptor (beta chain) was identified in a study of control samples from healthy donors and cancer patients. Profiled with immunoSEQ multiplex PCR; TCRdb holds only in-frame clones, not every one. This sample has 150,000 to 200,000 clones, with around 90% found just once. V gave up 3 bases and J gave up 2 bases, with 4 bases separating them. This CDR3 contains 12 residues. V is TRBV12-3 or TRBV12-4 and J is TRBJ1-2; D gene uncertain. The source material was blood. This receptor was identified in a man aged 30-40 years in good health. The CDR3, as DNA: TGTGCCAGCAGTTTTGACAACTATGGCTACACCTTC. This codes for CASSFDNYGYTF.